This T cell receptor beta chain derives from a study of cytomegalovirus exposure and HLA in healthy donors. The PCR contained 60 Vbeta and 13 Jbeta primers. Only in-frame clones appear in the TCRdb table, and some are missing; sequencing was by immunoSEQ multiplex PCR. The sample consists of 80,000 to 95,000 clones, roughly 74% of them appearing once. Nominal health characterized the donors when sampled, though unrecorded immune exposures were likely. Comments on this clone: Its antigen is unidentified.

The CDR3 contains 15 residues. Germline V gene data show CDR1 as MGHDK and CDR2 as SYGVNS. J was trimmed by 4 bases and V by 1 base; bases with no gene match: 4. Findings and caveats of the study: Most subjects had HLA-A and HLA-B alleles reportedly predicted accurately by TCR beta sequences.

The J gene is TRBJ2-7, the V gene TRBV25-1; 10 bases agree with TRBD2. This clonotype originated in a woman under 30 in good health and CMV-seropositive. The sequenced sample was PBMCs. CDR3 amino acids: CASSESLAGVYEQYF. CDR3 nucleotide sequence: TGTGCCAGCAGTGAATCCCTAGCGGGAGTTTACGAGCAGTACTTC.